A single sample gave rise to the 14 T cell receptor beta chains below, sequenced in a study of glioma-infiltrating T cells. Using RNA template, CDR3s of TCR alpha and beta were amplified with iRepertoire arm-PCR. In TCRdb, the multiplex PCR reads were re-called with MiXCR into one record per CDR3 protein. The sample has 150,000 to 200,000 distinct CDR3 sequences; 32% are singletons. Sequencing used glioma tissue, nonneoplastic brain tissue, or PBMCs (not recorded which). Every receptor here comes from a human donor with low-grade glioma or glioblastoma, undergoing nonglioma brain surgery, or in good health (not recorded which).

CDR3 sequence: CASSRLSRDSGANVLTF. CDR3 coding DNA: TGCGCCAGCAGCCGCCTATCCCGGGACTCTGGGGCCAACGTCCTGACTTTC. The rearrangement joins TRBV4-1 to TRBJ2-6; D is possibly TRBD2 (5 bases). Per the germline V gene, CDR1 is MGHRA and CDR2 is YSYEKL. This CDR3 has 17 amino acids. Trimming left V 4 bases short and J 0 bases short, with 13 bases between.

This clonotype was observed many times. The chain links TRBV27 to TRBJ2-7, with D tentatively TRBD2 (6 bases). V lost 5 bases and J lost 0, with 11 bases in between. The germline V gene has CDR1 MNHEY and CDR2 SMNVEV (reference sequence). CDR3 size: 14 residues. CDR3 DNA sequence: TGTGCCAGCAGTCCGCTAGCGCACTCCTACGAGCAGTACTTC. Translation gives CASSPLAHSYEQYF.

This clonotype was picked up many times. The chain uses TRBV20-1 and TRBJ1-1; possible D gene TRBD1, 5 bases. Germline lookup yields CDR1 DFQATT and CDR2 SNEGSKA (reference sequence). The V end lost 0 bases, the J end lost 4 bases, and 18 bases lay between the germline ends. The CDR3 totals 16 residues. CDR3 loop: CSARDPTRAPGTEAFF. The CDR3 DNA follows: TGCAGTGCTAGAGATCCCACCAGGGCTCCGGGCACTGAAGCTTTCTTT.

This clonotype was observed a handful of times. This chain joins TRBV5-1 and TRBJ2-7, with 9 positions matching TRBD2. With V trimmed by 2 bases and J by 3 bases, 3 bases remained unmatched. CDR3 length: 14 residues. Germline V gene data show CDR1 as SGHRS and CDR2 as YFSETQ. CDR3 residues: CASSFGSGSYEQYF. CDR3 nucleotide sequence: TGCGCCAGCAGCTTCGGTAGCGGGAGCTACGAGCAGTACTTC. The full variable domain, with the rest looked up from reference TRBV5-1 and TRBJ2-7, is KAGVTQTPRYLIKTRGQQVTLSCSPISGHRSVSWYQQTPGQGLQFLFEYFSETQRNKGNFPGRFSGRQFSNSRSEMNVSTLELGDSALYLCASSFGSGSYEQYFGPGTRLTVT.

This clonotype came up many times. The rearrangement joins TRBV10-3 to TRBJ2-1; D is unclear. Germline V lookup: CDR1 ENHRY, CDR2 SYGVKD. The CDR3 extends over 16 amino acids. The V gene lost 2 bases and the J gene lost 7 bases, with 18 bases spanning the gap. The CDR3 here is CAISEPTGPTWNEQFF. The CDR3 coding sequence is TGTGCCATCAGTGAGCCTACCGGTCCCACTTGGAATGAGCAGTTCTTC.

With respect to this clonotype: It may be a read error: a sequence one base away is much more abundant. The final CDR3 position lacks the conserved phenylalanine or tryptophan, pointing to a likely read error. The V and J genes are TRBV12-3 or TRBV12-4 and TRBJ1-1, with D hard to call. This CDR3 has 12 residues. V was trimmed by 5 bases and J by 5 bases, leaving 9 bases between them. The CDR3, as DNA: TGTGCCAGCAGTGCCCGGCGGACTGAAGCTTTCTCT. This gives the protein CASSARRTEAFS.

Notes on this clonotype: Just one base apart from a much larger clone, this may be a read error. The chain employs TRBV7-9 and TRBJ2-7, with 7 positions matching TRBD1. Looked up from germline, CDR1 is SEHNR and CDR2 is FQNEAQ (reference sequence). The V gene end was trimmed by 4 bases and the J gene end by 3 bases; junction bases not matched to a gene: 9. CDR3 length equals 15 residues. The DNA of the CDR3 is TGTGCCAGCAGCTCCCGGGACAGTAACAACTACGAGCAGTACTTC. Protein product: CASSSRDSNNYEQYF.

In its sample, this clonotype was seen many times. The chain employs TRBV6-2 or TRBV6-3 and TRBJ2-7; 7 nucleotides agree with TRBD1. The V segment lost 4 bases and the J segment 6 bases; nucleotides outside the gene matches: 9. The CDR3 has 14 residues. Germline V gene lookup returns CDR1 MNHEY and CDR2 SVGEGT. The CDR3 DNA reads as TGTGCCAGCAGTTCCCCGACAGGGCCCCGCGAGCAGTACTTC. It encodes CASSSPTGPREQYF.

This clonotype was observed a handful of times. The V call is TRBV9, the J call TRBJ1-3; D uncertain. The CDR3 is 14 amino acids. Per the germline V gene, CDR1 is SGDLS and CDR2 is YYNGEE. The V end lost 0 bases, the J end lost 4 bases, and 8 bases lay between the germline ends. CDR3 DNA: TGTGCCAGCAGCGTAGCTGGGTCCGGAAACACCATATATTTT. Protein: CASSVAGSGNTIYF.

This clonotype was seen repeatedly, ten times or more. The chain links TRBV12-3 or TRBV12-4 to TRBJ2-7; 9 bases fit TRBD1. The CDR3 is 15 amino acids. Trimming took 5 bases from V and 4 from J; bases not matched to a gene: 9. The chain's CDR3 is CASSMTGGNSYEQYF. The CDR3 coding sequence is TGTGCCAGCAGTATGACAGGGGGAAACTCTTACGAGCAGTACTTC.

This clonotype came up many times. The J gene is TRBJ1-3, the V gene TRBV7-8; D unclear. The V end lost 1 base, the J end lost 4 bases, and 20 bases lay between the germline ends. In germline, CDR1 is SGHVS, CDR2 FQNEAQ. This CDR3 region has 18 residues. DNA for the CDR3: TGTGCCAGCAGCTTAGTGGAGAGACACAAGCTCAGGGGAAACACCATATATTTT. Encoded protein: CASSLVERHKLRGNTIYF. Full variable domain (remainder filled in from reference TRBV7-8 and TRBJ1-3): GAGVSQSPRYKVAKRGQDVALRCDPISGHVSLFWYQQALGQGPEFLTYFQNEAQLDKSGLPSDRFFAERPEGSVSTLKIQRTQQEDSAVYLCASSLVERHKLRGNTIYFGEGSWLTVV.

The V call is TRBV7-2, the J call TRBJ2-7, with 7 bases fitting TRBD2. The CDR3 length is 18 residues. Trimming at V came to 0 bases and at J to 0 bases, leaving 11 bases not matched to a gene. Germline V gene data show CDR1 as SGHTA and CDR2 as FQGNSA. The CDR3 sequence is CASSLALSSPSGSYEQYF. CDR3 bases: TGTGCCAGCAGCTTAGCGCTATCAAGTCCTAGCGGCTCCTACGAGCAGTACTTC.

This clonotype was seen ten or more times. This chain links TRBV19 with TRBJ2-7; 8 nucleotides match TRBD2. Germline trimming cut 5 bases from V and 5 bases from J; bases unmatched to any gene: 8. The V gene's germline CDR1 is LNHDA and CDR2 SQIVND (reference sequence). The CDR3 totals 14 residues. DNA for the CDR3: TGTGCCAGTAGTCCCCCGGGGGGGGGCAACGAGCAGTACTTC. It codes for CASSPPGGGNEQYF.

This clonotype was detected many times. This rearrangement joins TRBV6-2 or TRBV6-3 to TRBJ2-7; a weak D match, TRBD1 (6 bases). The V gene lost 3 bases and the J gene lost 3 bases, with 12 bases spanning the gap. Looked up from germline, CDR1 is MNHEY and CDR2 is SVGEGT. CDR3 length equals 14 residues. The CDR3 region is CASSYGGSLYEQYF. CDR3 bases: TGTGCCAGCAGTTATGGGGGCAGCCTCTACGAGCAGTACTTC.